A selection of T cell receptor beta chains follows, all from one sample in a study of vaccination effects on CD4 cells after COVID-19. No antigen has been assigned to these receptors. Assay used: immunoSEQ multiplex PCR; TCRdb lists only in-frame clones, some missing. The sample gives almost 70,000 clones, 70% to 85% of which show up once; about 1.6% is in the top ten. Source: CD4+ T cells from PBMCs cultured with HCoV-229E spike peptides, taken after COVID-19 vaccination. These receptors came from a human donor who received a COVID-19 vaccine. Both conserved end residues are trimmed from each CDR3. Fields, in order: J gene, V gene, CDR3 protein.

>TRBJ1-2|TRBV30
AWSVPGANYGYT
>TRBJ2-2|TRBV27
ASSLSIGTVNTGELF
>TRBJ2-1|TRBV10-3
AINKLPAGGVDEQF
>TRBJ2-2|TRBV24-1
ATSEGLGELF
>TRBJ1-1|TRBV6-5
ASMLQGDTEAF
>TRBJ2-1|TRBV7-2
ASSSGQGLYNEQF
>TRBJ2-5|TRBV10-1
ASSEGGTGLETQY
>TRBJ1-3|TRBV4-2
ASSRLSSGNTIY
>TRBJ2-5|TRBV18
ASSPQEETQY
>TRBJ2-1|TRBV13
ASSLGTSGGGFYNEQF
>TRBJ1-3|TRBV6-5
ASSYLQGAGNTIY
>TRBJ2-2|TRBV19
ASSKTRQDTGELF
>TRBJ2-1|TRBV7-9
ASSWGLAGIYNEQF
>TRBJ1-2|TRBV6-5
ASRTLYGYT
>TRBJ2-5|TRBV20-1
SASKQGETQY
>TRBJ2-3|TRBV2
ASRRLKGAGPGTDTQY
>TRBJ1-4|TRBV5-8
ASSLNRDEKLF
>TRBJ1-2|TRBV5-4
ASSFILGTDGYT
>TRBJ1-5|TRBV5-1
ASSLGASSSNQPQH
>TRBJ2-5|TRBV30
AWSVGARGTQY
>TRBJ2-3|TRBV3-1/TRBV3-2
ASSQSATGLTQY
>TRBJ1-5|TRBV2
ASSVQGDQPQH
>TRBJ2-5|TRBV10-3
AISGGETQY
>TRBJ2-3|TRBV5-5
ASSLDGSSTDTQY
>TRBJ1-2|TRBV2
ASRGNRINRGYT
>TRBJ1-4|TRBV5-1
ASSWGQILNEKLF
>TRBJ2-6|TRBV2
ASKSTVGEPGANVLT
>TRBJ1-2|TRBV6-5
ASSPRGDYGYGYT
>TRBJ1-2|TRBV14
ASSQQTDLNYGYT
>TRBJ1-3|TRBV6-5
ASNPRGSGNTIY
>TRBJ1-5|TRBV7-9
ASSLGTGGDNQPQH
>TRBJ1-6|TRBV3-1/TRBV3-2
ASSQGGAEYNSPLH
>TRBJ1-2|TRBV5-6
ASSLAGTETYGYT
>TRBJ1-2|TRBV28
ASTTVSTYGYT
>TRBJ1-2|TRBV5-6
ASSDSGGYGYGYT
>TRBJ1-1|TRBV28
ASSPRPTEAF
>TRBJ1-2|TRBV5-4
ASSFPGTNYGYT
>TRBJ1-3|TRBV4-1
ASSQDNGRSSGNTIY
>TRBJ2-5|TRBV5-1
ASSQGGGQETQY
>TRBJ1-1|TRBV5-6
ASSLGGQQNTEAF
>TRBJ1-2|TRBV6-1
ASSELGVGYT
>TRBJ2-5|TRBV27
ASSLFWGAEETQY
>TRBJ2-5|TRBV5-1
ASSLEGAETQY
>TRBJ1-4|TRBV30
AWSRDRGPNEKLF
>TRBJ2-1|TRBV5-1
ASSPQLVGLLNEQF
>TRBJ2-5|TRBV12-5
ASGLHSGGSETQY
>TRBJ1-4|TRBV9
ASSVASATNEKLF
>TRBJ1-5|TRBV19
ASSTQRGDYSNQPQH
>TRBJ2-5|TRBV24-1
ATSDFGLAGGRETQY
>TRBJ2-5|TRBV2
ASSSGLRAAETQY
>TRBJ2-3|TRBV28
ASSLTMGGDTQY
>TRBJ2-2|TRBV19
ASSKGVNTGELF
>TRBJ2-5|TRBV19
ATAGQPEETQY
>TRBJ2-2|TRBV10-1
ASSSEPSGELF
>TRBJ2-1|TRBV9
ASSVDAGQGAGEGTKQF
>TRBJ1-1|TRBV5-1
ASSLGSSGGTEAF
>TRBJ2-3|TRBV5-1
ASSLAGLAAQY
>TRBJ2-3|TRBV5-4
ASSLSGRLDTQY
>TRBJ2-1|TRBV7-2
ASSLRRTGGALEQF
>TRBJ1-6|TRBV6-5
ASSYSLSGGNSPLH